This is a list of T cell receptor beta chains from one sample in a study of T cell changes during pregnancy in multiple sclerosis. Sequencing used immunoSEQ multiplex PCR; TCRdb keeps in-frame clones, though not all of them. The sample has 40,000 to 50,000 clones, around 92% seen once. This sample comprised CD8+ T cells from peripheral blood mononuclear cells, obtained in the third trimester of pregnancy. These receptors originate from a female donor with multiple sclerosis, enrolled in a pregnancy study. Both conserved end residues are part of each CDR3. The order of the fields is D gene, J gene, V gene, clone size, CDR3 DNA, CDR3 protein. The D gene is left open where the match is weak. Some rows mark clone size as missing; the rest say once, few, many or name a class of expanded clone.

D: .; J: TRBJ2-2; V: TRBV7-3; size: .; DNA: TGTGCCAGCAGCTCGACAGGATACACCGGGGAGCTGTTTTTT; CDR3: CASSSTGYTGELFF
D: .; J: TRBJ1-4; V: TRBV2; size: .; DNA: TGTGCCAGCACCGAAGGTCTGGGGCGTAATAATGAAAAACTGTTTTTT; CDR3: CASTEGLGRNNEKLFF
D: .; J: TRBJ2-3; V: TRBV7-9; size: .; DNA: TGTGCCAGCATGCTCATGGGAGGCACAGATACGCAGTATTTT; CDR3: CASMLMGGTDTQYF
D: TRBD1; J: TRBJ2-7; V: TRBV25-1; size: .; DNA: TGTGCCAGCAGTGAGGGGACAGGATTCAACTACGAGCAGTACTTC; CDR3: CASSEGTGFNYEQYF
D: TRBD2; J: TRBJ2-7; V: TRBV15; size: .; DNA: TGTGCCACCAGCAGGGGACTAGACGGAGGCGAGCAGTACTTC; CDR3: CATSRGLDGGEQYF
D: .; J: TRBJ2-5; V: TRBV27; size: .; DNA: TGTGCCAGCAGCCCCAGGTTCGGTCGCCCTGTTGAGACCCAGTACTTC; CDR3: CASSPRFGRPVETQYF
D: .; J: TRBJ2-1; V: TRBV11-3; size: .; DNA: TGTGCCAGCAGCAAACGGGGGGCAAGGTACAATGAGCAGTTCTTC; CDR3: CASSKRGARYNEQFF
D: TRBD1; J: TRBJ1-5; V: TRBV27; size: .; DNA: TGTGCCAGTCGGCGGGACAGGGGGTTGAGCAATCAGCCCCAGCATTTT; CDR3: CASRRDRGLSNQPQHF
D: TRBD2; J: TRBJ2-7; V: TRBV13; size: .; DNA: TGTGCCAGCAGCCCCCGGGTAGCGGGAACTTACGAGCAGTACTTC; CDR3: CASSPRVAGTYEQYF
D: TRBD2; J: TRBJ2-3; V: TRBV9; size: few; DNA: TGTGCCAGCAGCGTGGGGGCACGGACTAGCGGGAGCACAGATACGCAGTATTTT; CDR3: CASSVGARTSGSTDTQYF
D: TRBD2; J: TRBJ2-1; V: TRBV27; size: .; DNA: TGTGCCAGCAGTTTGGAGACTAGCGGATACAATGAGCAGTTCTTC; CDR3: CASSLETSGYNEQFF
D: .; J: TRBJ2-1; V: TRBV2; size: .; DNA: TGTGCCAGCAGTGAAGGAGCGAGTTATGAGCAGTTCTTC; CDR3: CASSEGASYEQFF
D: .; J: TRBJ2-7; V: TRBV2; size: .; DNA: TGTGCCAGCAGTGTCTACCCCCTCGGGCAGGGCACATCGGACTACGAGCAGTACTTC; CDR3: CASSVYPLGQGTSDYEQYF
D: TRBD2; J: TRBJ2-2; V: TRBV28; size: .; DNA: TGTGCCAGCAGTTCGGGACTAGCGCCCACCGGGGAGCTGTTTTTT; CDR3: CASSSGLAPTGELFF
D: .; J: TRBJ1-1; V: TRBV4-2; size: .; DNA: TGTGCCAGCAGCCAAGATCTCCGTGTTCTCAGTGAAGCTTTCTTT; CDR3: CASSQDLRVLSEAFF
D: .; J: TRBJ2-7; V: TRBV7-9; size: .; DNA: TGTGCCAGCAGCCCAGAATCCGGGTGGGAGCAGTACTTC; CDR3: CASSPESGWEQYF
D: TRBD2; J: TRBJ2-7; V: TRBV6-6; size: .; DNA: TGTGCCAGCAGTACGACTAGCGGGAGTTTTTACGAGCAGTACTTC; CDR3: CASSTTSGSFYEQYF
D: TRBD1; J: TRBJ2-1; V: TRBV7-6; size: .; DNA: TGTGCCAGCAGCTTCGGAACCCGGGACAGGGGGGATGAGCAGTTCTTC; CDR3: CASSFGTRDRGDEQFF
D: .; J: TRBJ1-2; V: TRBV7-6; size: .; DNA: TGTGCCAGCAGCTTAGAGGGGATGTCGAATGGCTACACCTTC; CDR3: CASSLEGMSNGYTF
D: .; J: TRBJ2-7; V: TRBV9; size: .; DNA: TGTGCCAGCAGCGGCTCCCCTAGGGGAGGCGAGCAGTACTTC; CDR3: CASSGSPRGGEQYF
D: TRBD2; J: TRBJ2-3; V: TRBV5-6; size: .; DNA: TGTGCCAGCAGCTTGCAATTTAGCGGGGTCACAGATACGCAGTATTTT; CDR3: CASSLQFSGVTDTQYF
D: .; J: TRBJ1-5; V: TRBV9; size: .; DNA: TGTGCCAGCAGCGTAGAGGGGGATAGCAATCAGCCCCAGCATTTT; CDR3: CASSVEGDSNQPQHF
D: .; J: TRBJ1-4; V: TRBV4-3; size: .; DNA: TGCGCCAGCAGCCAAGACGGGGGAGGAGGAGAAAAACTGTTTTTT; CDR3: CASSQDGGGGEKLFF